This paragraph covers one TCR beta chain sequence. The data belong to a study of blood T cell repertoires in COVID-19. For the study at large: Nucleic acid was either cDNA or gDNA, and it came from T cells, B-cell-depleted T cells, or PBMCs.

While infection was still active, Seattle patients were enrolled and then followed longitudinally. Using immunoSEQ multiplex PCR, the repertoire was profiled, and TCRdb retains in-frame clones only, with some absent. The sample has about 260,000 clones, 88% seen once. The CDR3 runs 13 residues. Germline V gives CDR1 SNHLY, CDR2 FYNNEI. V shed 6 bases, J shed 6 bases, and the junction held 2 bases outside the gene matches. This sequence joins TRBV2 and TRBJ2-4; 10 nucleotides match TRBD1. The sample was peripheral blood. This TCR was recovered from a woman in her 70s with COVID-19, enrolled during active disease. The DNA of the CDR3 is TGTGCCAGCAGCTGGGACAGGGGAAACATTCAGTACTTC. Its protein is CASSWDRGNIQYF.